Reported below is one TCR beta chain. As handled by the study authors: Amplification of reference gene primers was used by the study to estimate nucleated cell counts. Using immunoSEQ multiplex PCR, the repertoire was profiled, and TCRdb retains in-frame clones only, with some absent. V and J calls and clone size are copied from that table; D and trimming were computed from the DNA. This table holds about 220,000 clones, more than 65% found once. These data come from a study of blood T cell repertoires in COVID-19. Overall study: The United States, Italy and Spain were the sources of the acute and convalescent COVID-19 samples. Nucleic acid was either cDNA or gDNA, and it came from T cells, B-cell-depleted T cells, or PBMCs.

The TCR was taken from a woman aged 60-70 years with acute or convalescent COVID-19. The source material was peripheral blood.

The CDR3 region has the DNA TGTGCCAGCAGGATCGGACAGGGACCGAACTATGGCTACACCTTC. Protein sequence: CASRIGQGPNYGYTF. The chain links TRBV2 to TRBJ1-2; 8 bases are a match to TRBD1. The CDR3 spans 15 residues. Germline V gives CDR1 SNHLY, CDR2 FYNNEI. Trimming took 6 bases from V and 2 from J; bases not matched to a gene: 8.